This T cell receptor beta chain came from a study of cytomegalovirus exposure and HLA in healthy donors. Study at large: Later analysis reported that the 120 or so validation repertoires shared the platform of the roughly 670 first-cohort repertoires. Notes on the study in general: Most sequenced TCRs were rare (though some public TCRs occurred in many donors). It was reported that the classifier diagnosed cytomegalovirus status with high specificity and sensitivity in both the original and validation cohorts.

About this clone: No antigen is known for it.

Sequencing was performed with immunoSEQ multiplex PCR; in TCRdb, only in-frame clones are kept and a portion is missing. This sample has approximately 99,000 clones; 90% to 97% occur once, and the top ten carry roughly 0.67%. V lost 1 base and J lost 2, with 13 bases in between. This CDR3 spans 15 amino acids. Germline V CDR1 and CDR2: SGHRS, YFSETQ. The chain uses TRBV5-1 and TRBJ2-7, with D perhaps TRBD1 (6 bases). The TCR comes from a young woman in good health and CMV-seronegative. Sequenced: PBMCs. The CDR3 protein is CASSLRRDTTYEQYF. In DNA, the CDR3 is TGCGCCAGCAGCTTGCGCCGGGACACCACCTACGAGCAGTACTTC.